This entry lists 29 T cell receptor beta chains sequenced from one sample in a study of OX40 agonist ivuxolimab in advanced cancers. TCRdb's table, derived via immunoSEQ multiplex PCR, lists solely in-frame clones and lacks some. The table shows some 8,000 clones, with about 90% occurring only once. This material consisted of CD4+ or CD8+ T cells sorted from blood, taken in a trial of the OX40 agonist ivuxolimab. The receptor source for this set is an adult with an advanced solid tumor such as melanoma, head and neck, liver or kidney cancer.

V is TRBV11-3 and J is TRBJ1-3; 9 bases map to TRBD1. The trim removed 5 bases at V and 4 bases at J, leaving 6 bases unmatched. Germline values: CDR1 SGHNT, CDR2 YENEEA. The CDR3 has 15 amino acids. This CDR3 is CASSPGQGPGNTIYF. CDR3 bases: TGTGCCAGCAGCCCCGGACAGGGGCCAGGAAACACCATATATTTT.

This clone was detected only once. This rearrangement joins TRBV27 to TRBJ2-3; 9 positions match TRBD1. Germline trimming cut 4 bases from V and 10 bases from J; bases unmatched to any gene: 6. This CDR3 has 13 residues. Germline-derived CDR1 and CDR2 are MNHEY and SMNVEV (reference sequence). CDR3: CASSYGTGNAQYF. CDR3 nucleotides: TGTGCCAGCAGTTACGGGACAGGGAACGCGCAGTATTTT.

In this sample, this clone turned up a few times. The rearrangement links TRBV27 to TRBJ1-1; D ambiguous. The germline V and J ends were trimmed by 8 bases and 1 base, with 5 bases remaining between them. This CDR3 has 11 residues. Germline V gives CDR1 MNHEY, CDR2 SMNVEV (reference sequence). The CDR3 here is CASSTNTEAFF. CDR3 in DNA: TGTGCCAGCTCCACGAACACTGAAGCTTTCTTT.

This clone has just one count. The chain couples TRBV15 to TRBJ1-1; no clear D. The CDR3 contains 15 residues. V lost 1 base to trimming and J lost 3 bases, with 12 bases between them. Germline CDR1 LNHNV, CDR2 YYDKDF (reference sequence). The CDR3 loop is CATSRALQWDTEAFF. In DNA form, the CDR3 reads TGTGCCACCAGCAGAGCACTACAGTGGGACACTGAAGCTTTCTTT.

This chain links TRBV6-5 with TRBJ2-7; D may be TRBD1 or TRBD2 (6 bases each). Trimming removed 2 bases at V and 5 bases at J, with 10 bases between. The CDR3 runs 13 residues. Germline CDR1 MNHEY, CDR2 SVGAGI. CDR3 protein: CASSYEGGNEQYF. CDR3 nucleotides: TGTGCCAGCAGTTACGAGGGGGGCAACGAGCAGTACTTC.

The chain carries TRBV6-4 and TRBJ2-1, with 7 bases fitting TRBD2. CDR1 and CDR2 from the germline V gene are MRHNA and SNTAGT. V shed 4 bases, J shed 6 bases, and the junction held 9 bases outside the gene matches. The CDR3 totals 15 residues. The CDR3 bases are TGTGCCAGCAGTGCCGTTGCGGGAGCTGGCAATGAGCAGTTCTTC. This codes for CASSAVAGAGNEQFF.

The chain has TRBV28 and TRBJ2-1, with 10 bases identical to TRBD2. This CDR3 spans 16 amino acids. V dropped 3 bases and J dropped 6; count of bases not matched to a gene: 8. The germline gives CDR1 MDHEN, CDR2 SYDVKM. CDR3 residues: CASSLSTRTSGNEQFF. The DNA for the CDR3 is TGTGCCAGCAGTTTGTCCACACGGACTAGCGGCAATGAGCAGTTCTTC.

The DNA for the CDR3 is TGTGCCAGCAGTTTATCAAGTTATCGCACTAGCCTCGTAAATGAGCAGTTCTTC. Its translation: CASSLSSYRTSLVNEQFF. V usage is TRBV28 and J usage is TRBJ2-1; maybe TRBD2 (6 bases). This CDR3 is 18 amino acids long. The V gene lost 1 base and the J gene lost 7 bases, with 23 bases spanning the gap. Germline loops: CDR1 MDHEN, CDR2 SYDVKM.

The chain joins TRBV27 to TRBJ2-1; 11 bases match TRBD2. CDR3 length: 16 amino acids. Germline V lookup: CDR1 MNHEY, CDR2 SMNVEV (reference sequence). Unmatched junction bases numbered 8, after V lost 2 bases and J lost 8 bases. As DNA, the CDR3 is TGTGCCAGCAGTTTAACCCTAGCGGGGGGTTTACATGAGCAGTTCTTC. Its translation: CASSLTLAGGLHEQFF.

As DNA, the CDR3 is TGTGCCAGCAGTTTTCGGGCGAGCTACTACGAGCAGTACTTC. Residues: CASSFRASYYEQYF. The chain couples TRBV28 to TRBJ2-7; D is unresolved. Trimming cost V 3 bases and J 3 bases, with 12 bases left between them. CDR1 is MDHEN, CDR2 SYDVKM, per germline. The CDR3 runs to 14 residues.

This chain uses TRBV2 with TRBJ1-5; 10 nucleotides line up with TRBD1. Germline V CDR1 and CDR2: SNHLY, FYNNEI. The length of the CDR3 is 14 residues. Trimming removed 6 bases from V and 6 bases from J; junction bases left unmatched: 5. CDR3 region: CASSGTGEAQPQHF. CDR3 nucleotides: TGTGCCAGCAGCGGGACAGGGGAGGCTCAGCCCCAGCATTTT.

The chain couples TRBV28 to TRBJ2-7, with TRBD2 matching 13 bases. Germline loops: CDR1 MDHEN, CDR2 SYDVKM. V dropped 0 bases and J dropped 6; count of bases not matched to a gene: 14. The CDR3 sequence is 19 residues long. Written as DNA, the CDR3 is TGTGCCAGCAGTTTATGTATTGTGTGGGGGACTAGCGGGAACTGCGAGCAGTACTTC. Encoded protein: CASSLCIVWGTSGNCEQYF.

The V gene is TRBV27, the J gene TRBJ1-5; D uncertain. CDR1 and CDR2 (germline): MNHEY, SMNVEV (reference sequence). V lost 5 bases and J 5 bases, leaving 10 bases between the germline ends. The CDR3 has 13 amino acids. The CDR3, as DNA: TGTGCCAGCAGTGCACGTAGGGATCAGCCCCAGCATTTT. Protein product: CASSARRDQPQHF.

This chain links TRBV27 with TRBJ2-6; TRBD1 agrees at 10 bases. Germline V lookup: CDR1 MNHEY, CDR2 SMNVEV (reference sequence). V lost 8 bases to trimming and J lost 0 bases; unmatched junction nucleotides: 10. This CDR3 comprises 18 residues. CDR3 DNA: TGTGCCAGCCAAACCCTGACAGGGGGCCACTCTGGGGCCAACGTCCTGACTTTC. Its protein is CASQTLTGGHSGANVLTF. Using reference TRBV27 and TRBJ2-6 for the parts outside the CDR3, the full variable domain is EAQVTQNPRYLITVTGKKLTVTCSQNMNHEYMSWYRQDPGLGLRQIYYSMNVEVTDKGDVPEGYKVSRKEKRNFPLILESPSPNQTSLYFCASQTLTGGHSGANVLTFGAGSRLTVL.

This sequence joins TRBV7-9 and TRBJ2-7; 13 bases are shared with TRBD2. Germline assignment: CDR1 SEHNR and CDR2 FQNEAQ (reference sequence). CDR3 length: 18 residues. Trimming removed 5 bases from V and 7 bases from J; junction bases left unmatched: 17. The CDR3 protein is CASSASQLLAGGPGEQYF. In DNA, the CDR3 is TGTGCCAGCAGCGCGTCCCAATTACTAGCGGGAGGGCCGGGAGAGCAGTACTTC.

This clone is a singleton in its sample. V gene TRBV27 combines with J gene TRBJ2-5, with a tentative D call TRBD2 (5 bases). The CDR3 has 15 amino acids. Trimming shortened V by 7 bases and J by 5 bases, and 20 bases separated the two germline ends. Germline loops: CDR1 MNHEY, CDR2 SMNVEV (reference sequence). The CDR3 DNA is TGTGCCAGCATGGTCCGGACTTTTAATTTTGAGACCCAGTACTTC. This encodes CASMVRTFNFETQYF.

The chain recombines TRBV6-5 with TRBJ1-1, with TRBD1 identical over 7 bases. CDR3 length: 14 residues. CDR1 and CDR2 from the germline V gene are MNHEY and SVGAGI. The trim removed 2 bases at V and 5 bases at J, leaving 5 bases unmatched. The CDR3 sequence is CASSYEGARTEAFF. The CDR3 DNA reads as TGTGCCAGCAGTTACGAGGGGGCGCGAACTGAAGCTTTCTTT.

J is TRBJ2-7 and V is TRBV4-1; 10 nucleotides match TRBD2. With 0 bases clipped from V and 5 bases from J, the junction kept 13 bases outside the gene matches. CDR1 and CDR2 from the germline V gene are MGHRA and YSYEKL. The CDR3 loop spans 18 amino acids. The CDR3 loop reads CASSQEGPVTSGYNEQYF. CDR3 coding DNA: TGCGCCAGCAGCCAAGAGGGACCGGTGACTAGCGGGTATAACGAGCAGTACTTC.

As DNA, the CDR3 is TGCGCCAGCAGCCAAGCACAAGGGAACGAGCAGTACTTC. Translation: CASSQAQGNEQYF. The chain couples TRBV4-1 to TRBJ2-7, with no clear D. Germline V gene data show CDR1 as MGHRA and CDR2 as YSYEKL. This CDR3 region has 13 residues. V was clipped by 1 base and J by 5 bases, with 9 bases between them.

V is TRBV5-1 and J is TRBJ2-6; tentatively, D is TRBD2 (7 bases). In germline, CDR1 is SGHRS, CDR2 YFSETQ. Trimming took 0 bases from V and 2 from J, leaving 15 bases between them. This CDR3 has 18 amino acids. CDR3 nucleotides: TGCGCCAGCAGCTTGGAGAGCGGGACACCTACTGGGGCCAACGTCCTGACTTTC. This codes for CASSLESGTPTGANVLTF.

The chain has TRBV13 and TRBJ2-7; 7 bases map to TRBD2. The CDR3 is 14 residues long. Germline CDR1 PRHDT, CDR2 FYEKMQ (reference sequence). V gave up 3 bases and J gave up 2 bases; unmatched junction bases: 4. The CDR3 sequence: CASSFGRFTYEQYF. The CDR3, as DNA: TGTGCCAGCAGCTTCGGGAGGTTCACCTACGAGCAGTACTTC.

The chain is built from TRBV7-3 and TRBJ2-1, with D perhaps TRBD1 (5 bases). V shed 2 bases and J shed 3 bases, with 5 bases lying between them. The germline V gene has CDR1 SGHTA and CDR2 FQGTGA. This CDR3 comprises 13 residues. The CDR3 coding sequence is TGTGCCAGCAGCTTAGACAGCTACAATGAGCAGTTCTTC. Protein: CASSLDSYNEQFF.

The chain couples TRBV5-4 to TRBJ2-7; D might be TRBD1 or TRBD2, each matching 5 bases. Trimming pared 1 base from V and 4 bases from J, leaving 12 bases between. CDR3 length: 14 amino acids. The germline V gene encodes CDR1 SGHNT and CDR2 YYREEE (reference sequence). The CDR3 loop reads CASSLYGDDYEQYF. In DNA, the CDR3 is TGTGCCAGCAGCTTGTACGGGGACGATTACGAGCAGTACTTC.

This clone is categorized as medium-sized. This chain joins TRBV4-1 and TRBJ1-2, with D possibly TRBD1 on 5 matching bases. The germline CDR1 and CDR2 sequences are MGHRA and YSYEKL. The CDR3 consists of 16 residues. V dropped 0 bases and J dropped 2 bases, with 13 bases sitting between them. In nucleotides, the CDR3 is TGCGCCAGCAGCCAAGATAGTTATAGGGGAAACTATGGCTACACCTTC. This encodes CASSQDSYRGNYGYTF.

The chain recombines TRBV28 with TRBJ1-1, with 9 bases matching TRBD1. The CDR3 contains 13 residues. Germline CDR1 and CDR2: MDHEN and SYDVKM. V lost 6 bases to trimming and J lost 7 bases; unmatched junction nucleotides: 6. The chain's CDR3 is CASRAQGADEAFF. CDR3 sequence (DNA): TGTGCCAGCAGAGCACAGGGGGCTGATGAAGCTTTCTTT.

The rearrangement uses TRBV7-9 and TRBJ2-2; D may be TRBD1 (6 bases). Trimming took 3 bases from V and 2 from J, leaving 10 bases between them. The germline CDR1 and CDR2 sequences are SEHNR and FQNEAQ (reference sequence). The CDR3 sequence is 15 residues long. The CDR3 region is CASSLWTANTGELFF. For the CDR3, the DNA is TGTGCCAGCAGCTTGTGGACAGCAAACACCGGGGAGCTGTTTTTT.

The J gene is TRBJ2-4, the V gene TRBV30, with D perhaps matching TRBD2 (7 bases). Germline assignment: CDR1 GTSNPN and CDR2 SVGIG (reference sequence). The CDR3 consists of 17 residues. Trimming left V 3 bases short and J 3 bases short, with 21 bases between. The CDR3 is CAWRDKQGGGLKNIQYF. The CDR3 nucleotides read TGTGCCTGGAGGGACAAACAGGGCGGGGGCCTCAAAAACATTCAGTACTTC.

This clone was seen only a few times. The chain links TRBV5-6 to TRBJ1-2; a possible D gene is TRBD1 (6 bases). Germline CDR1 reads SGHDT; CDR2 reads YYEEEE. Trimming removed 4 bases from V and 0 bases from J, with 13 bases in between. CDR3 length: 15 amino acids. The CDR3 DNA follows: TGTGCCAGCAGCCTAGGACAGCGAGCTAACTATGGCTACACCTTC. Protein sequence: CASSLGQRANYGYTF.

The V and J genes are TRBV6-1 and TRBJ2-7, with unresolved D. Germline V gives CDR1 MNHNS, CDR2 SASEGT. The length of the CDR3 is 10 residues. V was shortened by 7 bases and J by 4 bases, with 5 bases between the two germline ends. CDR3 DNA: TGTGCCAGCATGAAGTACGAGCAGTACTTC. This codes for CASMKYEQYF.